The 29 T cell receptor beta chains below were found in one sample sequenced in a study of CD8+ T cells in alopecia areata. RNA was extracted and reverse transcribed into cDNA as the sequencing template. Using immunoSEQ multiplex PCR, the repertoire was profiled, and TCRdb retains in-frame clones only, with some absent. Here the sample spans approximately 300,000 clones, 58% being singletons. Treatment meaning: oral pan-JAK inhibitor, 5-10 mg twice daily. Here the sequenced sample was CD4+ T cells sorted from blood, taken at week 24, from a patient treated with tofacitinib. Every receptor here comes from a human donor with alopecia areata.

This sequence joins TRBV2 and TRBJ2-1; D remains unclear. The V and J ends lost 7 bases and 6 bases respectively, with 7 bases between them. CDR1 SNHLY and CDR2 FYNNEI come from the germline V gene. This CDR3 region has 11 residues. The CDR3 loop is CASTFSNEQFF. In nucleotides, the CDR3 is TGTGCCAGCACTTTCAGCAATGAGCAGTTCTTC.

CDR3 residues: CASTRQGPSDGYTF. The CDR3 DNA reads as TGTGCCAGCACCAGACAGGGACCCTCTGATGGCTACACCTTC. V usage is TRBV2 and J usage is TRBJ1-2, with 7 bases aligning to TRBD1. This CDR3 is 14 amino acids long. Germline loops: CDR1 SNHLY, CDR2 FYNNEI. Trimming cost V 7 bases and J 6 bases; bases outside gene matches: 11.

This clone was detected a few times. The chain has TRBV6-6 and TRBJ2-7; 7 nucleotides align to TRBD1. Trimming cost V 6 bases and J 3 bases; bases outside gene matches: 2. The CDR3 is 12 amino acids. Per germline, CDR1 MNHNY and CDR2 SVGAGI (reference sequence). This CDR3 reads CASRRQGYEQYF. Here the CDR3 DNA reads TGTGCCAGCAGAAGACAGGGCTACGAGCAGTACTTC.

This sequence joins TRBV29-1 and TRBJ1-3, with unresolved D. Germline V gene sequence: CDR1 SQVTM, CDR2 ANQGSEA. Deletions cut 4 bases from V and 1 base from J, with 5 bases between. There are 12 residues in the CDR3. In DNA form, the CDR3 reads TGCAGCGTTGTACTTTCTGGAAACACCATATATTTT. This translates into CSVVLSGNTIYF.

The chain carries TRBV6-5 and TRBJ2-7; D is perhaps TRBD2 (5 bases). V was clipped by 2 bases and J by 2 bases, with 10 bases between them. CDR3 length equals 14 residues. Germline V lookup: CDR1 MNHEY, CDR2 SVGAGI. CDR3 in DNA: TGTGCCAGCAGTTACGGAGGTAGGACCTACGAGCAGTACTTC. This encodes CASSYGGRTYEQYF.

CDR3 nucleotides: TGTGCCAGCAGTTACCGGGGGGCAGATACGCAGTATTTT. Its protein is CASSYRGADTQYF. This chain links TRBV6-6 with TRBJ2-3; 7 bases align to TRBD2. CDR3 length equals 13 residues. V dropped 2 bases and J dropped 4; count of bases not matched to a gene: 0. Germline loops: CDR1 MNHNY, CDR2 SVGAGI (reference sequence).

The chain joins TRBV6-6 to TRBJ2-7, with TRBD2 as a possible D gene (5 bases). This CDR3 spans 15 amino acids. V shed 7 bases and J shed 0 bases, with 16 bases lying between them. Germline lookup yields CDR1 MNHNY and CDR2 SVGAGI (reference sequence). CDR3 amino acids: CASTNPSGSSYEQYF. CDR3 sequence (DNA): TGTGCCAGCACCAACCCCTCGGGGAGCTCCTACGAGCAGTACTTC.

The J gene is TRBJ2-3, the V gene TRBV5-4; no definite D call. The ends were cut back, 2 bases at V and 0 bases at J, with 7 bases in the middle. Germline V lookup: CDR1 SGHNT, CDR2 YYREEE (reference sequence). The CDR3 contains 14 residues. CDR3 protein: CASSLSFSTDTQYF. In nucleotides, the CDR3 is TGTGCCAGCAGCTTATCCTTTAGCACAGATACGCAGTATTTT.

V usage is TRBV28 and J usage is TRBJ2-3; 8 positions agree with TRBD2. The V gene's germline CDR1 is MDHEN and CDR2 SYDVKM. V shed 3 bases, J shed 1 base, and the junction held 0 bases outside the gene matches. CDR3 size: 14 residues. CDR3 amino acids: CASSLRGGTDTQYF. The CDR3 DNA reads TGTGCCAGCAGTTTGCGGGGGGGCACAGATACGCAGTATTTT.

The chain joins TRBV9 to TRBJ1-2; D uncertain. The germline V gene encodes CDR1 SGDLS and CDR2 YYNGEE. The CDR3 totals 13 residues. The V and J ends lost 4 bases and 4 bases respectively, with 11 bases between them. CDR3 region: CASSPRAGYGYTF. DNA for the CDR3: TGTGCCAGCAGCCCACGGGCAGGCTATGGCTACACCTTC.

The rearrangement uses TRBV9 and TRBJ1-2, with D maybe TRBD1 (6 bases). This CDR3 is 14 amino acids long. The V and J ends lost 0 bases and 2 bases respectively, with 8 bases between them. Germline CDR1 SGDLS, CDR2 YYNGEE. The CDR3 bases are TGTGCCAGCAGCGTAGAGCAGGGGAACTATGGCTACACCTTC. This codes for CASSVEQGNYGYTF.

The rearrangement links TRBV2 to TRBJ2-3; 9 nucleotides agree with TRBD1. Germline-derived CDR1 and CDR2 are SNHLY and FYNNEI. The trim removed 11 bases at V and 6 bases at J, leaving 9 bases unmatched. The CDR3 contains 13 residues. CDR3 loop: CASNRGHGDTQYF. The DNA for the CDR3 is TGTGCCTCCAACAGGGGGCACGGGGATACGCAGTATTTT.

The chain uses TRBV6-4 and TRBJ2-3, with 7 nucleotides matching TRBD1. Trimming removed 2 bases from V and 2 bases from J; junction bases left unmatched: 1. The CDR3 loop spans 14 amino acids. The V gene's germline CDR1 is MRHNA and CDR2 SNTAGT. The CDR3 DNA reads as TGTGCCAGCAGTGACAGGGGGCTCACAGATACGCAGTATTTT. The encoded protein is CASSDRGLTDTQYF.

The gene calls are TRBV9 and TRBJ1-1; tentatively, D is TRBD1 (6 bases). CDR1 and CDR2 (germline): SGDLS, YYNGEE. This CDR3 is built from 16 residues. Trimming stripped 3 bases from V and 0 bases from J, with 15 bases between. CDR3 coding DNA: TGTGCCAGCAGCGGACGCAGGGGCACGATGAACACTGAAGCTTTCTTT. This gives the protein CASSGRRGTMNTEAFF.

This clone was observed many times. The rearrangement joins TRBV6-5 to TRBJ2-5; unclear D gene. The length of the CDR3 is 16 residues. Germline loops: CDR1 MNHEY, CDR2 SVGAGI. The V gene lost 0 bases and the J gene lost 2 bases, with 13 bases spanning the gap. The CDR3 region has the DNA TGTGCCAGCAGTTACTCTTTAACAGCTAATCAAGAGACCCAGTACTTC. The encoded protein is CASSYSLTANQETQYF.

This clone was counted only a few times. The rearrangement links TRBV5-4 to TRBJ2-6; 9 bases are a match to TRBD1. The CDR3 covers 16 residues. CDR1 SGHNT and CDR2 YYREEE come from the germline V gene (reference sequence). V trimming: 7 bases; J trimming: 0 bases; junction bases outside the gene matches: 5. The CDR3 DNA is TGTGCCAGCCAAACAGGGGGCTACTCTGGGGCCAACGTCCTGACTTTC. It is translated as CASQTGGYSGANVLTF. The full variable domain, its missing parts supplied by reference TRBV5-4 and TRBJ2-6, is ETGVTQSPTHLIKTRGQQVTLRCSSQSGHNTVSWYQQALGQGPQFIFQYYREEENGRGNFPPRFSGLQFPNYSSELNVNALELDDSALYLCASQTGGYSGANVLTFGAGSRLTVL.

The chain's CDR3 is CSAGDRGHGYTF. CDR3 nucleotide sequence: TGCAGCGCCGGAGACAGGGGGCATGGCTACACCTTC. The chain employs TRBV29-1 and TRBJ1-2; 10 bases align to TRBD1. This CDR3 spans 12 amino acids. Germline trimming cut 7 bases from V and 6 bases from J; bases unmatched to any gene: 5. Germline V gene lookup returns CDR1 SQVTM and CDR2 ANQGSEA.

This clone was seen a handful of times. The chain joins TRBV29-1 to TRBJ2-5; no definite D call. The CDR3 length is 15 residues. V was shortened by 7 bases and J by 3 bases, with 21 bases between the two germline ends. Germline V gene lookup returns CDR1 SQVTM and CDR2 ANQGSEA. In nucleotides, the CDR3 is TGCAGCGCTTCGCCGGCCCCCACTGGGGAAGAGACCCAGTACTTC. Translating gives CSASPAPTGEETQYF.

This chain links TRBV5-1 with TRBJ1-1, with no clear D. CDR1 SGHRS and CDR2 YFSETQ come from the germline V gene. V dropped 4 bases and J dropped 3 bases, with 13 bases sitting between them. This CDR3 has 14 residues. CDR3 in DNA: TGCGCCAGCAGCCTAGTACAGTCAGACACTGAAGCTTTCTTT. This gives the protein CASSLVQSDTEAFF.

V gene TRBV30 combines with J gene TRBJ2-7; tentatively, D is TRBD2 (5 bases). V dropped 2 bases and J dropped 3 bases, with 17 bases sitting between them. Per the germline V gene, CDR1 is GTSNPN and CDR2 is SVGIG (reference sequence). The CDR3 extends over 15 amino acids. CDR3 in amino acids: CAWSPRMGRGYEQYF. Here the CDR3 DNA reads TGTGCCTGGAGTCCTAGGATGGGCCGGGGCTACGAGCAGTACTTC.

The chain has TRBV11-2 and TRBJ2-7, with 11 bases that match TRBD2. V was clipped by 3 bases and J by 4 bases; unmatched bases: 5. This CDR3 has 15 amino acids. Germline V gene lookup returns CDR1 SGHAT and CDR2 FQNNGV. The DNA of the CDR3 is TGTGCCAGCAGCTTGGGGGGACTAGCGGCATACGAGCAGTACTTC. Translation gives CASSLGGLAAYEQYF.

This clone was observed a handful of times. This chain connects TRBV6-5 to TRBJ2-3, with D uncertain. Germline values: CDR1 MNHEY, CDR2 SVGAGI. V was shortened by 1 base and J by 4 bases, with 6 bases between the two germline ends. This CDR3 comprises 13 residues. This chain's CDR3 is CASSYFPPDTQYF. The CDR3 DNA follows: TGTGCCAGCAGTTACTTCCCACCAGATACGCAGTATTTT.

This rearrangement joins TRBV5-1 to TRBJ2-4; tentatively, D is TRBD1 or TRBD2 (6 bases each). Germline values: CDR1 SGHRS, CDR2 YFSETQ. Deletions cut 9 bases from V and 3 bases from J, with 16 bases between. This CDR3 is built from 14 residues. The CDR3: CATSPGGFKNIQYF. As DNA, the CDR3 is TGCGCCACCTCCCCCGGGGGCTTCAAAAACATTCAGTACTTC. The whole variable domain, remainder taken from reference TRBV5-1 and TRBJ2-4, is KAGVTQTPRYLIKTRGQQVTLSCSPISGHRSVSWYQQTPGQGLQFLFEYFSETQRNKGNFPGRFSGRQFSNSRSEMNVSTLELGDSALYLCATSPGGFKNIQYFGAGTRLSVL.

This clone was counted between two and nine times. V is TRBV7-9 and J is TRBJ2-7; no clear D. This CDR3 spans 14 amino acids. Germline V gene data show CDR1 as SEHNR and CDR2 as FQNEAQ (reference sequence). V was clipped by 5 bases and J by 1 base, with 12 bases between them. The CDR3 is CASSLDRSSYEQYF. The DNA for the CDR3 is TGTGCCAGCAGCCTTGACCGGAGTTCCTACGAGCAGTACTTC.

The V call is TRBV29-1, the J call TRBJ2-3; a weak D match, TRBD1 (6 bases). V was pared by 4 bases and J by 0 bases, with 11 bases between. There are 14 residues in the CDR3. Germline V CDR1 and CDR2: SQVTM, ANQGSEA. CDR3 sequence (DNA): TGCAGCGTTGCCAGGGACAAGAGCACAGATACGCAGTATTTT. It specifies CSVARDKSTDTQYF.

The chain recombines TRBV20-1 with TRBJ1-1; possible D gene TRBD1, 5 bases. Germline-derived CDR1 and CDR2 are DFQATT and SNEGSKA (reference sequence). The germline V and J ends were trimmed by 3 bases and 10 bases, with 9 bases remaining between them. CDR3 length: 10 amino acids. The chain's CDR3 is CSARPGLAFF. CDR3 in DNA: TGCAGTGCTAGGCCGGGGCTAGCTTTCTTT.

The J gene is TRBJ2-1, the V gene TRBV29-1; perhaps TRBD1 as D (6 bases). The CDR3 covers 14 residues. Germline CDR1 reads SQVTM; CDR2 reads ANQGSEA. V lost 2 bases and J lost 6, with 14 bases in between. CDR3 protein: CSVEIGQHLNEQFF. The CDR3 DNA reads TGCAGCGTTGAAATAGGACAGCATCTCAATGAGCAGTTCTTC.

This chain joins TRBV9 and TRBJ2-1; 15 bases line up with TRBD2. Per the germline V gene, CDR1 is SGDLS and CDR2 is YYNGEE. V dropped 1 base and J dropped 8; count of bases not matched to a gene: 4. CDR3 length: 16 residues. The CDR3 spells CASSVRTSGGADEQFF. In DNA, the CDR3 is TGTGCCAGCAGCGTAAGGACTAGCGGGGGGGCCGATGAGCAGTTCTTC.

This clone was recorded only once. The J gene is TRBJ2-7, the V gene TRBV5-4; 13 positions match TRBD2. Germline V gene sequence: CDR1 SGHNT, CDR2 YYREEE (reference sequence). Trimming removed 1 base from V and 6 bases from J; junction bases left unmatched: 4. The CDR3 length is 15 residues. The CDR3 bases are TGTGCCAGCAGCTTGCCGACTAGCGGGGGGTCCGAGCAGTACTTC. Translating it yields CASSLPTSGGSEQYF.